Presented here are 32 T cell receptor beta chains from one specimen sequenced in a study of T cells in Graves' hyperthyroidism and ophthalmopathy. Researchers took RNA transcripts and amplified the TCR beta CDR3 regions from them. In the first-round RT-PCR of the TCR CDR3, the HTBI primer set was used. TCRdb re-called the multiplex PCR reads with MiXCR, one entry per CDR3 protein. The sample includes about 620,000 distinct CDR3 sequences, under 20% of them seen just once. Sequenced input: blood. All receptors derive from a woman in her twenties or thirties with Graves' hyperthyroidism.

The genes are TRBV6-5 and TRBJ2-1; 13 bases line up with TRBD2. This CDR3 spans 15 amino acids. Trimming cost V 0 bases and J 7 bases; bases outside gene matches: 0. Germline loops: CDR1 MNHEY, CDR2 SVGAGI. CDR3 sequence reads: CASSYSTSGRNEQFF. CDR3 nucleotide sequence: TGTGCCAGCAGTTACTCGACTAGCGGGAGGAATGAGCAGTTCTTC.

V usage is TRBV28 and J usage is TRBJ2-1; 7 nucleotides line up with TRBD1. V lost 6 bases to trimming and J lost 4 bases; unmatched junction nucleotides: 12. This CDR3 has 16 residues. Germline V gene lookup returns CDR1 MDHEN and CDR2 SYDVKM. The CDR3 here is CASSPRDRGFYNEQFF. Written as DNA, the CDR3 is TGTGCCAGCAGCCCCCGGGACAGAGGTTTTTACAATGAGCAGTTCTTC.

The genes are TRBV19 and TRBJ1-1; TRBD1 matches 8 bases. The CDR3 is 13 residues long. Trimming took 6 bases from V and 6 from J; bases not matched to a gene: 6. The germline V gene encodes CDR1 LNHDA and CDR2 SQIVND (reference sequence). The CDR3, as DNA: TGTGCCAGTAGACCGGACAGGGACCCTGAAGCTTTCTTT. Translation gives CASRPDRDPEAFF.

The V call is TRBV6-5, the J call TRBJ1-5, with D possibly being TRBD1 (6 bases). The germline CDR1 and CDR2 sequences are MNHEY and SVGAGI. The germline V and J ends were trimmed by 2 bases and 6 bases, with 14 bases remaining between them. This CDR3 region has 15 residues. CDR3 in DNA: TGTGCCAGCAGTTACCGGAGGGGGAGTAGTCAGCCCCAGCATTTT. Its protein product is CASSYRRGSSQPQHF.

This clonotype was seen at least ten times. This chain uses TRBV28 with TRBJ2-7; possible D gene TRBD2, 7 bases. Trimming pared 6 bases from V and 0 bases from J, leaving 21 bases between. From germline, CDR1 is MDHEN and CDR2 SYDVKM. The CDR3 totals 17 residues. CDR3 in DNA: TGTGCCAGCAGAAGAAGGGGGGGGCGGGGGAGCTCCTACGAGCAGTACTTC. This translates into CASRRRGGRGSSYEQYF.

This clonotype showed up many times. The V and J genes are TRBV20-1 and TRBJ2-5; D is undetermined. The CDR3 spans 13 residues. Germline V gene sequence: CDR1 DFQATT, CDR2 SNEGSKA (reference sequence). V lost 6 bases, J lost 1 base, and 12 bases lay in between. The CDR3 nucleotides read TGCAGTGCCTCGACCCCCGGCCAAGAGACCCAGTACTTC. Residues: CSASTPGQETQYF.

This clonotype was found a few times. The CDR3 here is CSAGTVGDEQFF. The CDR3 region has the DNA TGCAGTGCCGGGACAGTGGGGGATGAGCAGTTCTTC. The rearrangement joins TRBV20-1 to TRBJ2-1, with 7 positions matching TRBD1. The trim removed 6 bases at V and 8 bases at J, leaving 7 bases unmatched. The CDR3 extends over 12 amino acids. In germline, CDR1 is DFQATT, CDR2 SNEGSKA (reference sequence).

The chain uses TRBV13 and TRBJ1-2, with D perhaps TRBD1 (5 bases). CDR1 is PRHDT and CDR2 is FYEKMQ in the germline V gene (reference sequence). Trimming stripped 4 bases from V and 8 bases from J, with 17 bases between. The CDR3 loop spans 14 amino acids. The CDR3 sequence: CASSSGTGGVGYTF. The CDR3 bases are TGTGCCAGCAGCTCCGGGACCGGTGGCGTCGGCTACACCTTC.

This clonotype was seen many times. The rearrangement uses TRBV7-9 and TRBJ2-7; D remains unclear. The CDR3 spans 14 residues. Trimming shortened V by 5 bases and J by 4 bases, and 15 bases separated the two germline ends. The germline V gene encodes CDR1 SEHNR and CDR2 FQNEAQ (reference sequence). CDR3 in DNA: TGTGCCAGCAGCCCGAGGACGGCAGCTTACGAGCAGTACTTC. This gives the protein CASSPRTAAYEQYF.

This clonotype was counted a few times. This chain connects TRBV18 to TRBJ1-2; D may be TRBD1 (5 bases). The CDR3 length is 15 residues. The V end was cut by 3 bases, the J end by 2 bases, with 13 bases between. The germline CDR1 and CDR2 sequences are KGHSH and LQKENI. The CDR3 is CASSPLGPQNYGYTF. As DNA, the CDR3 is TGTGCCAGCTCACCTTTGGGACCGCAGAACTATGGCTACACCTTC.

This clonotype was picked up a small number of times. The chain has TRBV6-5 and TRBJ1-2; D is undetermined. V was clipped by 0 bases and J by 3 bases, with 14 bases between them. The CDR3 length is 16 residues. CDR1 and CDR2 (germline): MNHEY, SVGAGI. Here the CDR3 reads CASSYSIGKWDYGYTF. The DNA for the CDR3 is TGTGCCAGCAGTTACTCCATCGGGAAGTGGGACTATGGCTACACCTTC.

This chain connects TRBV18 to TRBJ2-2; D not certain. V was shortened by 5 bases and J by 2 bases, with 15 bases between the two germline ends. Per the germline V gene, CDR1 is KGHSH and CDR2 is LQKENI. The CDR3 spans 16 residues. This CDR3 reads CASSGGPTANTGELFF. The DNA of the CDR3 is TGTGCCAGCTCAGGCGGTCCGACGGCTAACACCGGGGAGCTGTTTTTT.

This clonotype was counted between two and nine times. The chain employs TRBV27 and TRBJ1-1; 7 bases agree with TRBD1. Germline V gives CDR1 MNHEY, CDR2 SMNVEV (reference sequence). The CDR3 contains 14 residues. J lost 0 bases, V lost 10 bases, and 8 bases had no gene match. CDR3 loop: CATKTGWVNTEAFF. The CDR3 DNA reads as TGTGCCACCAAGACAGGGTGGGTGAACACTGAAGCTTTCTTT.

This clonotype was observed at least ten times. V gene TRBV6-1 combines with J gene TRBJ1-1, with D possibly being TRBD1 (6 bases). Trimming left V 6 bases short and J 1 base short, with 9 bases between. Germline CDR1 and CDR2: MNHNS and SASEGT. The length of the CDR3 is 13 residues. The CDR3 protein is CASRLTGNTEAFF. For the CDR3, the DNA is TGTGCCAGCAGGTTGACAGGGAACACTGAAGCTTTCTTT.

This clonotype was picked up a small number of times. The CDR3 bases are TGCAGCTCAGCCCGAACTAGCGGGCCGCAAGAGACCCAGTACTTC. It encodes CSSARTSGPQETQYF. V usage is TRBV29-1 and J usage is TRBJ2-5, with 9 bases fitting TRBD2. This CDR3 has 15 amino acids. Trimming at V came to 8 bases and at J to 2 bases, leaving 12 bases not matched to a gene. The germline gives CDR1 SQVTM, CDR2 ANQGSEA.

The chain has TRBV19 and TRBJ1-5; possibly TRBD1 for D (5 bases). V dropped 5 bases and J dropped 10 bases, with 12 bases sitting between them. The germline gives CDR1 LNHDA, CDR2 SQIVND (reference sequence). The CDR3 has 12 residues. This CDR3 is CASSGQGKPQHF. In DNA, the CDR3 is TGTGCCAGTAGTGGGCAGGGAAAACCCCAGCATTTT.

Turning to this clonotype: Since a far larger clone is one base different, this is likely a read error. V and J are TRBV7-9 and TRBJ2-1; weak D call: TRBD1 (5 bases). Germline V lookup: CDR1 SEHNR, CDR2 FQNEAQ (reference sequence). The germline V and J ends were trimmed by 5 bases and 4 bases, with 9 bases remaining between them. The CDR3 spans 13 residues. CDR3 nucleotide sequence: TGTGCCAGCAGCCCCAAGGGGTACAATGAGCAGTTCTTC. Protein product: CASSPKGYNEQFF.

The chain employs TRBV4-2 and TRBJ1-1; D possibly corresponds to TRBD1 (6 bases). Germline CDR1 reads LGHNA; CDR2 reads YNFKEQ. The CDR3 has 14 amino acids. The ends were cut back, 1 base at V and 6 bases at J, with 12 bases in the middle. The CDR3 region is CASSQGMGAAEAFF. Here the CDR3 DNA reads TGTGCCAGCAGCCAAGGTATGGGGGCGGCTGAAGCTTTCTTT.

The chain joins TRBV6-1 to TRBJ2-2; 7 positions agree with TRBD2. V lost 7 bases, J lost 0 bases, and 2 bases stayed unmatched. Germline V gives CDR1 MNHNS, CDR2 SASEGT. The CDR3 loop spans 14 amino acids. The CDR3 spells CASNAGANTGELFF. The CDR3 nucleotides read TGTGCCAGCAATGCGGGGGCGAACACCGGGGAGCTGTTTTTT.

This clonotype showed up just a few times. The J gene is TRBJ1-1, the V gene TRBV6-2 or TRBV6-3, with a possible D match to TRBD1 (6 bases). The length of the CDR3 is 15 residues. Germline V CDR1 and CDR2: MNHEY, SVGEGT. The V end lost 7 bases, the J end lost 5 bases, and 20 bases lay between the germline ends. CDR3 residues: CASNRGGGRKTEAFF. In nucleotides, the CDR3 is TGTGCCAGCAACCGCGGGGGCGGGAGAAAAACTGAAGCTTTCTTT.

This clonotype has a handful of counts. The V gene is TRBV5-1, the J gene TRBJ2-7; unclear D gene. CDR3 length equals 14 residues. Trimming took off 4 bases at V and 3 bases at J, with 14 bases between the two ends. From germline, CDR1 is SGHRS and CDR2 YFSETQ. Written as DNA, the CDR3 is TGCGCCAGCAGCGATACTTCCGCCCACTACGAGCAGTACTTC. Its translation: CASSDTSAHYEQYF.

The chain uses TRBV7-2 and TRBJ1-2; D uncertain. Germline lookup yields CDR1 SGHTA and CDR2 FQGNSA. V dropped 1 base and J dropped 6 bases, with 18 bases sitting between them. The CDR3 covers 16 residues. The CDR3 sequence is CASSLVSARQPHGYTF. CDR3 DNA sequence: TGTGCCAGCAGCTTAGTCTCCGCCAGACAACCTCATGGCTACACCTTC.

This clonotype has only a few counts. The CDR3 loop reads CASSPREGGIYEQYF. The CDR3 region has the DNA TGCGCCAGCAGCCCAAGGGAAGGGGGTATCTACGAGCAGTACTTC. V gene TRBV4-3 combines with J gene TRBJ2-7, with D perhaps TRBD1 (6 bases). The germline V gene has CDR1 LGHNA and CDR2 YSLEER. CDR3 length: 15 amino acids. V shed 4 bases and J shed 3 bases, with 16 bases lying between them.

The sample holds a few counts of this clonotype. This chain links TRBV11-1 with TRBJ2-2, with unresolved D. V lost 0 bases, J lost 4 bases, and 9 bases lay in between. CDR3 length: 15 amino acids. CDR1 and CDR2 (germline): SGHAT, FQDESV (reference sequence). CDR3: CASSLAPPPTGELFF. The CDR3 DNA sequence: TGTGCCAGCAGCTTAGCCCCGCCCCCCACCGGGGAGCTGTTTTTT.

The CDR3 DNA sequence: TGCAGCGTTGATTCTATCGGGAATGAGCAGTTCTTC. Its translation: CSVDSIGNEQFF. The V and J genes are TRBV29-1 and TRBJ2-1; D is uncertain. V was pared by 3 bases and J by 7 bases, with 10 bases between. The germline CDR1 and CDR2 sequences are SQVTM and ANQGSEA. The CDR3 covers 12 residues.

The chain recombines TRBV2 with TRBJ2-3, with 12 bases aligning to TRBD2. Looked up from germline, CDR1 is SNHLY and CDR2 is FYNNEI. The CDR3 is 15 amino acids. Trimming took 6 bases from V and 4 from J; bases not matched to a gene: 5. CDR3 coding DNA: TGTGCCAGCAGACCACGACTAGCGGGGGCAGATACGCAGTATTTT. Its protein product is CASRPRLAGADTQYF.

This clonotype was recorded a few times. This chain links TRBV18 with TRBJ1-1; D may be TRBD1 (6 bases). Trimming removed 3 bases at V and 6 bases at J, with 20 bases between. Germline V CDR1 and CDR2: KGHSH, LQKENI. The CDR3 totals 16 residues. Here the CDR3 reads CASSPGGAGEEAEAFF. CDR3 DNA sequence: TGTGCCAGCTCACCTGGGGGGGCAGGGGAAGAAGCTGAAGCTTTCTTT.

Regarding this clonotype: A read error is possible here, since a much larger clone lies one base away. The genes are TRBV27 and TRBJ1-1; TRBD1 matches 7 bases. Per the germline V gene, CDR1 is MNHEY and CDR2 is SMNVEV (reference sequence). The V and J ends lost 2 bases and 4 bases, in that order; junction bases with no gene match: 7. The CDR3 extends over 15 amino acids. CDR3 DNA sequence: TGTGCCAGCAGTTTAGGACAGGCGATGAGCACTGAAGCTTTCTTT. It is translated as CASSLGQAMSTEAFF.

The chain has TRBV5-5 and TRBJ1-2; D possibly corresponds to TRBD1 (6 bases). CDR3 length: 15 residues. Germline CDR1 and CDR2: SGHKS and YYEKEE (reference sequence). V was shortened by 4 bases and J by 1 base, with 14 bases between the two germline ends. CDR3 coding DNA: TGTGCCAGCAGCCCCTCGGGGGGCAGTAACTATGGCTACACCTTC. It encodes CASSPSGGSNYGYTF.

The chain carries TRBV7-9 and TRBJ2-1; D may be TRBD2 (6 bases). The CDR3 covers 15 residues. CDR1 and CDR2 from the germline V gene are SEHNR and FQNEAQ (reference sequence). V dropped 3 bases and J dropped 2 bases, with 11 bases sitting between them. The CDR3 spells CASSFGRGTYNEQFF. In DNA, the CDR3 is TGTGCCAGCAGCTTTGGGCGGGGAACCTACAATGAGCAGTTCTTC.

This clonotype was seen more than once but under ten times. The chain couples TRBV15 to TRBJ1-5, with D unresolved. Germline lookup yields CDR1 LNHNV and CDR2 YYDKDF (reference sequence). The CDR3 runs to 15 residues. Trimming pared 0 bases from V and 0 bases from J, leaving 6 bases between. In nucleotides, the CDR3 is TGTGCCACCAGCAGAGAAAGGTATAGCAATCAGCCCCAGCATTTT. Translated: CATSRERYSNQPQHF.

This clonotype was detected many times. This chain connects TRBV20-1 to TRBJ2-7, with 10 bases fitting TRBD2. The germline V gene has CDR1 DFQATT and CDR2 SNEGSKA (reference sequence). CDR3 size: 15 residues. With V trimmed by 0 bases and J by 1 base, 3 bases remained unmatched. The CDR3 region is CSARDAAGGSYEQYF. The CDR3 DNA sequence: TGCAGTGCTAGAGACGCAGCGGGAGGGTCCTACGAGCAGTACTTC.